This TCR beta chain was identified in a study of T-cell memory formation after mild COVID-19. Study information: In these data, TCR clusters were largely donor specific. Whole-study findings and limits: Contracting clones localized mainly to CM and EM when CD4+ and mainly to EMRA when CD8+. Some SARS-CoV-2-responding clones were already detected in memory before infection.

This clonotype was recorded a few times. Its matching antigen is unknown. J was trimmed by 2 bases and V by 5 bases; bases with no gene match: 6. CDR1 is SGHTA and CDR2 is FQGNSA in the germline V gene. There are 16 residues in the CDR3. TCRdb fed the 5' RACE reads into MiXCR, producing one record per CDR3 protein. The sample lists hundreds of thousands of distinct CDR3 sequences, approximately 29% seen once, with roughly 14% in the top ten. The TCR originated in an adult woman who had mild COVID-19 (a few samples of this study predate the infection). Cell type and time point are not known. The source material was PBMCs or a T cell subset sorted from them (not recorded which). This rearrangement joins TRBV7-2 to TRBJ2-7; 13 bases are a match to TRBD2. The CDR3 nucleotides read TGTGCCAGCAGCCGGGGACTAGCGGGGTATCCCTACGAGCAGTACTTC. This translates into CASSRGLAGYPYEQYF. Full variable domain (outside the CDR3, taken from reference TRBV7-2 and TRBJ2-7): GAGVSQSPSNKVTEKGKDVELRCDPISGHTALYWYRQSLGQGLEFLIYFQGNSAPDKSGLPSDRFSAERTGGSVSTLTIQRTQQEDSAVYLCASSRGLAGYPYEQYFGPGTRLTVT.